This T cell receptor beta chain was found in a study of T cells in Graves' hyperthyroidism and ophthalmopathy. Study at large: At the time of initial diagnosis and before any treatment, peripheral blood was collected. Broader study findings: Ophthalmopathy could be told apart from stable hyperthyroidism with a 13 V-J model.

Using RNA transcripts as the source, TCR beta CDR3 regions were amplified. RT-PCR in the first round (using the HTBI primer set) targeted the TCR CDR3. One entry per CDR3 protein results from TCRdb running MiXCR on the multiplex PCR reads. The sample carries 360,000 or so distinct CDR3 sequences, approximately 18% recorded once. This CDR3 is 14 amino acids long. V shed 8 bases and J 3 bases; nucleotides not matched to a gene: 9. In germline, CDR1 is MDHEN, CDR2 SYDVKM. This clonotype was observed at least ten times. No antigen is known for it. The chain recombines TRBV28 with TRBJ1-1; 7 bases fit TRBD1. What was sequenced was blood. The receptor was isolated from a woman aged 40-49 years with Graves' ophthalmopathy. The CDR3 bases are TGTGCCAGCGCTCTTGGAACAGGGGACACTGAAGCTTTCTTT. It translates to CASALGTGDTEAFF.